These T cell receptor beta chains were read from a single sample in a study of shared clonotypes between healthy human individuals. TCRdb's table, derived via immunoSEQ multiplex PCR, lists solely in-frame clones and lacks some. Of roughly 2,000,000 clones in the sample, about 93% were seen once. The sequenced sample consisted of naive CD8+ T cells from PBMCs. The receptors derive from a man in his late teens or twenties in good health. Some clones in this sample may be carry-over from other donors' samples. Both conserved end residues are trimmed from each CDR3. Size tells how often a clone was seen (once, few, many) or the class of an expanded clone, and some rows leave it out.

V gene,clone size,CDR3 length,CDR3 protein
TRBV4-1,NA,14,ASSQGPDRGHYGYT
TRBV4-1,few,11,ASSQDGPYEQY
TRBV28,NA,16,ASSLSRRRHGFNQPQH
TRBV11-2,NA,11,ASSEVPYNEQF
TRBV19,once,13,ASSKREVAKNIQY
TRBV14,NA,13,ASSDSERMNYEQY
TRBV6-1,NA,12,ASSVTGLNTEAF
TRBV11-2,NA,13,ASSPTRPTYTEAF
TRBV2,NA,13,ASRAYQIKNTEAF
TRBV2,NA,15,ASPRQAGQGKSYEQY
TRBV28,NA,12,ASSLGGEGDIQY
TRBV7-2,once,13,ASSLLTGGQNEQY
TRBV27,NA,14,ASSLALAETYNEQF
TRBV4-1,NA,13,ASSQDQGQNTEAF
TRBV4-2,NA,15,ASSHPPGQGIGSGYT
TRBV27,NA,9,ATASNTEAF
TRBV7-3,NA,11,ASSPDSMETQY
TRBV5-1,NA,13,ASSLGTGGRTEAF
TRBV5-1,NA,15,ASSPGGLALAKNIQY
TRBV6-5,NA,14,ASSYSIGGANYEQY
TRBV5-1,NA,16,ASSPNTGQSPSNQPQH
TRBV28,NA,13,ASSLLAETYNEQF
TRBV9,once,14,ASSVGGQYSNQPQH
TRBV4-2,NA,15,ASSQAPGLVDSDTQY
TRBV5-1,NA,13,ASSWTSPLRGEQY
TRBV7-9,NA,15,ASSTDRDGVPNQPQH
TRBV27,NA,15,ASARGAGSWNTGELF
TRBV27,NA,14,ASSSSRLLSGDEQF
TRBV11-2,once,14,ASSPRGGRSSNEQF
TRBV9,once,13,ASSPAGGGTDTQY
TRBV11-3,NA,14,ASSLGLGGNTGELF
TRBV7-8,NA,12,ASSLAGANTEAF
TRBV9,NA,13,ASSPTSGSGDTQY
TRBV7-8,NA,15,ASGNLGLAEPRETQY
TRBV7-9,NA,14,ASSRGGLALYNEQF
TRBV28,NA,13,ASSLLSGSTDTQY
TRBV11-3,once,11,ASSLTRGSEQY
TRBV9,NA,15,ASSAGPRIGMNTEAF
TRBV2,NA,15,ASREGRLVGGANVLT
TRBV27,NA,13,ASSIHRDSSYEQY
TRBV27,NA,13,ASSVGASGRGEQY
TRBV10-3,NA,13,AISDLTGGSRGYT
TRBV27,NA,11,ASRLRGRTEAF
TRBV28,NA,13,ASSLMGDRVEGYT
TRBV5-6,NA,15,ASSLALAGGPLDIQY